This T cell receptor beta chain came from a study of shared clonotypes between healthy human individuals. Healthy adults negative for HIV, lacking recent acute infections or vaccinations, served as donors. This clone was counted once. Its antigen remains unidentified. Findings of the study overall: Researchers found naive subsets generally carried larger estimated richness than memory subsets. For naive CD4 cells, approximately 5% of clonotypes were shared across a handful of donors.

The CDR3 is 17 residues long. Losses at the gene ends were 2 bases for V and 4 bases for J; bases not matched to a gene: 13. The germline V gene has CDR1 GTSNPN and CDR2 SVGIG (reference sequence). Data came from immunoSEQ multiplex PCR; TCRdb stores just in-frame clones and leaves some out. The sample has roughly 1,500,000 clones; 95% to 99% are singletons. The TCR sequence derives from a young man in good health. Sample: naive CD4+ T cells sorted from blood. The subset: CD45RA+ positively selected. The chain uses TRBV30 and TRBJ1-2, with 10 bases lining up with TRBD1. The CDR3: CAWSPLRQGAQGYGYTF. DNA for the CDR3: TGTGCCTGGAGTCCACTCCGACAGGGGGCGCAGGGCTATGGCTACACCTTC.